These 13 T cell receptor beta chains were all obtained from the same sample, sequenced in a study of blood T cell repertoires in COVID-19. Clones were sequenced by immunoSEQ multiplex PCR, and TCRdb holds only the in-frame ones, with some missing. The sample shows under 350,000 clones, about 86% of them seen only once. Sequencing was carried out using PBMCs or T cells enriched from blood (not recorded which). These receptors all come from a woman aged 40-49 years with acute COVID-19.

This rearrangement joins TRBV19 to TRBJ1-1; D not certain. The CDR3 is made up of 14 amino acids. The V end was cut by 3 bases, the J end by 1 base, with 9 bases between. Germline CDR1 LNHDA, CDR2 SQIVND (reference sequence). Written as DNA, the CDR3 is TGTGCCAGTAGTATTGTTGCAGGGAACACTGAAGCTTTCTTT. Encoded protein: CASSIVAGNTEAFF.

The rearrangement uses TRBV7-8 and TRBJ1-4; no clear D gene. V lost 2 bases and J 10 bases, leaving 8 bases between the germline ends. CDR1 is SGHVS and CDR2 is FQNEAQ in the germline V gene. This CDR3 contains 12 residues. The CDR3, as DNA: TGTGCCAGCAGCTTAATACGCGGAAAACTGTTTTTT. Translated: CASSLIRGKLFF.

The DNA of the CDR3 is TGTGCCAGCAACCCCGGGACACGGGGAAACACCATATATTTT. It codes for CASNPGTRGNTIYF. The chain has TRBV28 and TRBJ1-3; possibly TRBD1 for D (6 bases). The germline V gene has CDR1 MDHEN and CDR2 SYDVKM. The CDR3 has 14 residues. V was clipped by 7 bases and J by 4 bases, with 14 bases between them.

The V gene is TRBV12-3 or TRBV12-4, the J gene TRBJ1-2; D not resolved. V gave up 7 bases and J gave up 5 bases, with 11 bases separating them. This CDR3 region has 12 residues. The CDR3 spells CASTLDLYGYTF. In nucleotides, the CDR3 is TGTGCCAGCACCCTAGATCTTTATGGCTACACCTTC.

This rearrangement joins TRBV2 to TRBJ2-7; TRBD1 aligns across 9 bases. This CDR3 is built from 15 residues. V dropped 7 bases and J dropped 7; count of bases not matched to a gene: 14. Germline-derived CDR1 and CDR2 are SNHLY and FYNNEI. CDR3 sequence (DNA): TGTGCCAGCAACGGGGCGGGGACAGGGATGGGGGAGCAGTACTTC. Its translation is CASNGAGTGMGEQYF.

This sequence joins TRBV18 and TRBJ2-3, with 8 bases that match TRBD2. The CDR3 spans 16 residues. Germline loops: CDR1 KGHSH, CDR2 LQKENI. The V segment lost 4 bases and the J segment 3 bases; nucleotides outside the gene matches: 9. As DNA, the CDR3 is TGTGCCAGCTCACTAGACGGGACTAGAGCGACAGATACGCAGTATTTT. Residues: CASSLDGTRATDTQYF. The complete variable domain, with remaining parts taken from reference TRBV18 and TRBJ2-3, reads NAGVMQNPRHLVRRRGQEARLRCSPMKGHSHVYWYRQLPEEGLKFMVYLQKENIIDESGMPKERFSAEFPKEGPSILRIQQVVRGDSAAYFCASSLDGTRATDTQYFGPGTRLTVL.

V and J are TRBV7-9 and TRBJ1-3; D is uncertain. V was shortened by 1 base and J by 8 bases, with 12 bases between the two germline ends. This CDR3 has 14 amino acids. The V gene's germline CDR1 is SEHNR and CDR2 FQNEAQ (reference sequence). CDR3 protein: CASSLDISGYTIYF. DNA for the CDR3: TGTGCCAGCAGCTTAGACATAAGTGGTTACACCATATATTTT.

This clone has just a few counts. J is TRBJ1-2 and V is TRBV24-1, with D possibly TRBD1 on 6 matching bases. Between the trimmed V and J ends, which lost 3 bases and 5 bases, there was a span of 15 bases. The V gene's germline CDR1 is KGHDR and CDR2 SFDVKD. The CDR3 is 15 residues long. The CDR3 loop is CATSDPGTPTYGYTF. CDR3 nucleotide sequence: TGTGCCACCAGTGATCCGGGGACACCTACTTATGGCTACACCTTC.

The chain uses TRBV7-6 and TRBJ2-3; D may be TRBD2 (5 bases). Germline CDR1 and CDR2: SGHVS and FNYEAQ. The CDR3 runs 16 residues. Deletions cut 4 bases from V and 3 bases from J, with 17 bases between. CDR3 protein: CASSSPSGGGTDTQYF. CDR3 nucleotide sequence: TGTGCCAGCAGCTCCCCTTCCGGAGGAGGAACAGATACGCAGTATTTT.

This sequence joins TRBV5-1 and TRBJ1-1; maybe TRBD1 (5 bases). Germline V gives CDR1 SGHRS, CDR2 YFSETQ. The ends were cut back, 0 bases at V and 1 base at J, with 19 bases in the middle. This CDR3 comprises 18 residues. The CDR3: CASSLGARQGRWNTEAFF. DNA for the CDR3: TGCGCCAGCAGCTTGGGGGCCCGTCAGGGTAGGTGGAACACTGAAGCTTTCTTT.

The CDR3 DNA reads TGCAGCGCTGGACAGGGTTCTGGGGCCAACGTCCTGACTTTC. Residues: CSAGQGSGANVLTF. The V and J genes are TRBV29-1 and TRBJ2-6; 8 nucleotides align to TRBD1. Germline V gene sequence: CDR1 SQVTM, CDR2 ANQGSEA. V trimming: 7 bases; J trimming: 1 base; junction bases outside the gene matches: 3. This CDR3 spans 14 amino acids.

V usage is TRBV7-9 and J usage is TRBJ2-3, with 13 bases matching TRBD2. This CDR3 contains 16 residues. Trimming cost V 4 bases and J 1 base; bases outside gene matches: 2. Per the germline V gene, CDR1 is SEHNR and CDR2 is FQNEAQ (reference sequence). The CDR3 sequence is CASSSGLAGGTDTQYF. The CDR3 DNA sequence: TGTGCCAGCAGCTCCGGACTAGCGGGGGGCACAGATACGCAGTATTTT.

The chain joins TRBV7-2 to TRBJ1-5; TRBD1 matches at 7 bases. The ends lost 2 bases at V and 3 bases at J; junction bases unmatched: 13. CDR3 length: 18 amino acids. CDR1 and CDR2 from the germline V gene are SGHTA and FQGNSA. Written as DNA, the CDR3 is TGTGCCAGCAGCTTATTCCCACCGAGACAGGGCACCAATCAGCCCCAGCATTTT. Encoded protein: CASSLFPPRQGTNQPQHF.